This T cell receptor beta chain emerged from a study of CD8 T cells in Susac syndrome. The RNA input was roughly 0.45 to 1 ug, and it was reverse transcribed with random hexamers. TCRdb analysed the immunoSEQ multiplex PCR reads with MiXCR anew, one entry per CDR3 protein. The sample consists of roughly 80,000 distinct CDR3 sequences, under 95% of them appearing once. With V trimmed by 4 bases and J by 6 bases, 8 bases remained unmatched. The CDR3 consists of 16 residues. Germline V gene sequence: CDR1 SGHDN, CDR2 FVKESK. The receptor was derived from a human donor with Susac syndrome. The V gene is TRBV14, the J gene TRBJ2-7; 14 nucleotides line up with TRBD2. The sequencing sample was made of CD4+ T cells from PBMCs. This CDR3 is CASSRGLAGGDFEQYF. The DNA for the CDR3 is TGTGCCAGCAGCCGAGGACTAGCGGGGGGAGATTTCGAGCAGTACTTC.